The T cell receptor (beta chain) under discussion was sequenced for a study of T cell clonotyping in hematopoietic cell transplantation. The V end lost 1 base, the J end lost 1 base, and 11 bases lay between the germline ends. Germline V gives CDR1 SGHNT, CDR2 YYREEE (reference sequence). This CDR3 is built from 15 residues. Generated by immunoSEQ multiplex PCR, the TCRdb table keeps only in-frame clones and is missing some. This sample carries 70,000 or so clones, just under 95% of them seen once, and the ten largest clones take about 1.5%. Sample: peripheral blood mononuclear cells. This receptor was obtained from a man aged 50 or older in good health. Some clones in this sample may be carry-over from other donors' samples. This sequence joins TRBV5-4 and TRBJ2-5; D is unresolved. The CDR3 spells CASSLSAEPQETQYF. CDR3 sequence (DNA): TGTGCCAGCAGCTTGTCGGCCGAACCCCAAGAGACCCAGTACTTC.